Listed here is a single T cell receptor beta chain. The target antigen is unknown. Vbeta (60) and Jbeta (13) primers were used in the PCR. Clones were sequenced by immunoSEQ multiplex PCR, and TCRdb holds only the in-frame ones, with some missing. The data contain 200,000 to 250,000 clones, over 75% of them singletons. V was trimmed by 6 bases and J by 0 bases, leaving 9 bases between them. CDR1 is MNHEY, CDR2 SMNVEV, per germline (reference sequence). CDR3 length equals 14 residues. The data are from a study of cytomegalovirus exposure and HLA in healthy donors. Study observations and caveats: Most TCRs appeared rarely, but some public TCRs recurred in many donors.

This chain joins TRBV27 and TRBJ2-1; possible D gene TRBD1, 6 bases. The receptor was isolated from a woman aged 25 to 45 in good health and CMV-seronegative. Source material: PBMCs. The CDR3 protein is CASRRGGSYNEQFF. The CDR3 region has the DNA TGTGCCAGCAGACGAGGGGGCTCCTACAATGAGCAGTTCTTC.